This TCR beta chain appears in the sequencing data of a study of chemoradiotherapy in HPV16-positive cancers (dated by TCRdb to 2022 to 2024). Describing the broader study: Using functional T-cell assays on cells from a couple of HPV16-positive patients, the researchers defined candidate HPV-specific T-cell clones and common TCR motifs. The study set out to ask whether T-cell immunity against the HPV oncoproteins E6 and E7 changes over the course of chemoradiotherapy and whether that immunity affects survival. The candidate HPV-specific TCRs and motifs were subsequently tracked in TCR repertoires obtained from roughly 85 patients with HPV-related cancers. General findings and caveats noted by the study authors: Expansion of candidate HPV-specific clones and E7-related TCR motifs was observed in the tumor microenvironment during treatment, whereas no such expansion was observed for non-HPV-specific T cells. Improved recurrence-free survival in HPV16-positive patients was associated with expansion of HPV-responsive T cells during chemoradiotherapy. The functional definition of HPV-specific T cells was derived from only a couple of HPV16-positive patients, and the survival association was reported for HPV16-positive patients.

Repertoires were sampled repeatedly over the course of chemoradiotherapy, so clonal expansion could be followed in the tumor microenvironment. This clone was detected once. It has no known antigen specificity. No much larger clone is present one base from it, and per-base qualities are unavailable. Libraries came from the immunoSEQ multiplex PCR assay. TCRdb stores this immuneACCESS table with in-frame sequences only. Part of the clones is absent; in the studies checked, under half of the shortfall reflects unresolved V genes, and no reason is known for the rest. This sample comprises around 2,200 clones, 65% to 85% of them detected only once. In total, the top ten clones hold roughly 29% of the sample. The junction shows trimming of 4 bases on V and 0 bases on J, plus 14 bases between the germline ends. According to the germline V gene, CDR1 reads SGHRS and CDR2 reads YFSETQ. The CDR3 has 16 amino acids, counting the end cysteine and phenylalanine. CDR3 DNA is the only sequence kept; it has 48 bases, read in frame from the first base.

The sequence was collected from a human donor with HPV-associated anogenital cancer. This chain joins TRBV5-1 to TRBJ2-1; the D gene assignment is ambiguous. Collection took place from a patient who underwent chemoradiotherapy. The CDR3 loop reads CASSAGTTPSYNEQFF. Here is the DNA: TGCGCCAGCAGCGCTGGAACCACCCCCTCCTACAATGAGCAGTTCTTC.